This T cell receptor beta chain was sequenced in a study of somatic mutations in cytotoxic T cells in rheumatoid arthritis. The data were produced by immunoSEQ multiplex PCR, yet TCRdb's version contains in-frame clones alone and is incomplete. The sample has about 14,000 clones, roughly 80% seen once. V was pared by 1 base and J by 0 bases, with 12 bases of the junction left unmatched. Germline V gene lookup returns CDR1 MNHNS and CDR2 SASEGT. The CDR3 consists of 21 residues. The receptor's source is an adult with rheumatoid arthritis. Sequenced sample: CD8+ T cells sorted from blood. The V gene is TRBV6-1, the J gene TRBJ2-1; 13 bases are shared with TRBD2. CDR3 bases: TGTGCCAGCAGTGAAGTGGGACCCGGGACTAGCGGGGTTCTCTCCTACAATGAGCAGTTCTTC. Protein sequence: CASSEVGPGTSGVLSYNEQFF.